This TCR beta chain was retrieved from a study of blood T cell repertoires in COVID-19. The overall study: Spain, Italy and the United States supplied samples that represented acute and convalescent COVID-19.

Under the authors' procedure: Reference gene primer amplification gave nucleated cell count estimates. Using immunoSEQ multiplex PCR, the repertoire was profiled, and TCRdb retains in-frame clones only, with some absent. V and J calls and clone size are as listed in that table; D and trimming were resolved from the DNA. The sample includes around 220,000 clones, around 90% of them seen just once. The cohort comprised adults aged roughly 18 to 95 years residing in 24 US areas. Clinical histories supplied by participants themselves formed the basis of cohort assignment. The germline V gene has CDR1 SGHTA and CDR2 FQGNSA. CDR3 length: 13 residues. The germline V and J ends were trimmed by 5 bases and 3 bases, with 10 bases remaining between them. This clone has just a few counts.

The sequence came from a woman aged 30 to 39 with acute COVID-19. This sequence joins TRBV7-2 and TRBJ2-5, with D possibly being TRBD1 (5 bases). The source material was PBMCs or T cells enriched from blood (not recorded which). In nucleotides, the CDR3 is TGTGCCAGCAGCCCGACAGTAGAAGAGACCCAGTACTTC. This sequence encodes CASSPTVEETQYF.